This T cell receptor beta chain stems from a study of response to subunit inactivated influenza vaccine. Germline V gives CDR1 LGHNA, CDR2 YSLEER. The CDR3 extends over 17 amino acids. The trim removed 4 bases at V and 0 bases at J, leaving 7 bases unmatched. TCRdb analysed the RT-PCR reads with MiXCR anew, one entry per CDR3 protein. Of fewer than 350,000 distinct CDR3 sequences listed, just over 20% are singletons. This clonotype was recorded a few times. The sequencing here drew on PBMCs from blood, taken about 20 months after vaccination. The V gene is TRBV4-3, the J gene TRBJ2-1, with 9 positions matching TRBD2. This clonotype originated in a man between 50 and 70 years old who received an inactivated influenza vaccine. The CDR3 DNA reads TGCGCCAGCAGCCGAACTACAGCGGGAGGCTCCTACAATGAGCAGTTCTTC. This codes for CASSRTTAGGSYNEQFF.